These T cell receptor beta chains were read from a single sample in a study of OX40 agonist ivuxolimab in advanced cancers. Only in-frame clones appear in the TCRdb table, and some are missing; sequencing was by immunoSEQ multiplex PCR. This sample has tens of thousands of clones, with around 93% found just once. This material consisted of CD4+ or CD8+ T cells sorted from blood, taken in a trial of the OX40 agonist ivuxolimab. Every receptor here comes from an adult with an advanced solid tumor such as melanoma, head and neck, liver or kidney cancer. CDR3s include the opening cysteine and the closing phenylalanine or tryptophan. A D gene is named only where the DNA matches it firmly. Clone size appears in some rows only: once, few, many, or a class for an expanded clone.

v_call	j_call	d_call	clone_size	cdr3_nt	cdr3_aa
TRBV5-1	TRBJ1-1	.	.	TGCGCCAGCAGCTTGGGTGCTTGGGAGACTGAAGCTTTCTTT	CASSLGAWETEAFF
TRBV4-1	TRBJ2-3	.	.	TGCGCCAGCAGCCCCCAAAGCGAGGATACGCAGTATTTT	CASSPQSEDTQYF
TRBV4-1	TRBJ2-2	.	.	TGCGCCAGCAGCTATCAGGAAGCAGGGTTAGGAACCGGGGAGCTGTTTTTT	CASSYQEAGLGTGELFF
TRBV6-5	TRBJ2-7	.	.	TGTGCCAGCAGTTACATGAGGACAGACTACTCCTACGAGCAGTACTTC	CASSYMRTDYSYEQYF
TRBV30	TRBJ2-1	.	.	TGTGCCTGGAGTGTACATAACAATGAGCAGTTCTTC	CAWSVHNNEQFF
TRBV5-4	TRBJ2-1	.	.	TGTGCCAGCAGCTGGGGTTGGGGTCAGAATGAGCAGTTCTTC	CASSWGWGQNEQFF
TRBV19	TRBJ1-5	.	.	TGTGCCAGTAGCTTTGGGACACGCAATCAGCCCCAGCATTTT	CASSFGTRNQPQHF
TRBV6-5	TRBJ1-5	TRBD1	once	TGTGCCAGCAGCCGGACAGGGGAAGGTCAGCCCCAGCATTTT	CASSRTGEGQPQHF
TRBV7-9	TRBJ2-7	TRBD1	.	TGTGCCAGCAGCTTAGCCGGGACAGGGCTCTCCTACGAGCAGTACTTC	CASSLAGTGLSYEQYF
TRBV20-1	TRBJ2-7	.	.	TGCAGTGCTAGAGATGTCCCCGAGCAGTACTTC	CSARDVPEQYF
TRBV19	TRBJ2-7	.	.	TGTGCCAGTACCCCCGGGACACCCTCCTACGAGCAGTACTTC	CASTPGTPSYEQYF
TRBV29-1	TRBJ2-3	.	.	TGCAGCGTTGAAGGCTACAAGGGTTGGGCAGATACGCAGTATTTT	CSVEGYKGWADTQYF
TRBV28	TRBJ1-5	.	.	TGTGCCAGCACCTTGACAGAATATAGCAATCAGCCCCAGCATTTT	CASTLTEYSNQPQHF
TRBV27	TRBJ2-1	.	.	TGTGCCAGCAGGGGGGGCCTTTCCTACAATGAGCAGTTCTTC	CASRGGLSYNEQFF
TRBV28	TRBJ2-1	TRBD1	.	TGTGCCAGCAGCTATTTACGTGGACAGGCGAGTGGGCAGTTCTTC	CASSYLRGQASGQFF
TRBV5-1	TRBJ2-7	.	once	TGCGCCAGCAGAAACCGGGACGCTAGCCCCTACGAGCAGTACTTC	CASRNRDASPYEQYF
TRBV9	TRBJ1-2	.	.	TGTGCCAGCAGCGGGGCTACCGGACCTAACTATGGCTACACCTTC	CASSGATGPNYGYTF
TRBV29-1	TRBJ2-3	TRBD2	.	TGCAGCGTTCTCGGTGGCGGGGGTGATAGAGATAAGGATACGCAGTATTTT	CSVLGGGGDRDKDTQYF
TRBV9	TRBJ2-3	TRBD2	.	TGTGCCAGCAGCGGAGTAGCGGGAGGTTGGGCAGATACGCAGTATTTT	CASSGVAGGWADTQYF
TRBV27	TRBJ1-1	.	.	TGTGCCAGCAGTCCAAATTACTTAATGAACACTGAAGCTTTCTTT	CASSPNYLMNTEAFF
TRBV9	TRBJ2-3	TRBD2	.	TGTGCCAGCAGCTTTTTAGCGGGAGCCACAGATACGCAGTATTTT	CASSFLAGATDTQYF
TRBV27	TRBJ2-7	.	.	TGTGCCAGCAGTTTAGGGATCTCCTACGAGCAGTACTTC	CASSLGISYEQYF
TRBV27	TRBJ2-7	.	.	TGTGCCAGCTCCCGTTTGGGAGACTACGAGCAGTACTTC	CASSRLGDYEQYF
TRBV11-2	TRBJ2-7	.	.	TGTGCCAGCAGCTTAGTGGTGGGTCCATCCTACGAGCAGTACTTC	CASSLVVGPSYEQYF
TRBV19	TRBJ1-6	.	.	TGTGCCAGTAGTATAGCAAATTATAATTCACCCCTCCACTTT	CASSIANYNSPLHF
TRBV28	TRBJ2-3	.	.	TGTGCCAGCAGTTTATCCCTACTCCGCACAGATACGCAGTATTTT	CASSLSLLRTDTQYF
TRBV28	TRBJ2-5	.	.	TGTGCCAGCAGACCCGCCTCCGGGATTTTTCAAGAGACCCAGTACTTC	CASRPASGIFQETQYF
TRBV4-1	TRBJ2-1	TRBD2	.	TGCGCCAGCAGCCAAGACCGGACTAGCAACAATGAGCAGTTCTTC	CASSQDRTSNNEQFF
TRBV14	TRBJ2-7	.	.	TGTGCCAGCAGCCATTATAGGGAGCAGTACTTC	CASSHYREQYF
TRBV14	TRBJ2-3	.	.	TGTGCCAGCAGCTCTCAGCGGGCAGCCTACACAGATACGCAGTATTTT	CASSSQRAAYTDTQYF
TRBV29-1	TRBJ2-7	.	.	TGCAGCGTTACAACCTCCTACGAGCAGTACTTC	CSVTTSYEQYF
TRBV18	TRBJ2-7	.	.	TGTGCCAGCTCACCACCAAATCAACCCTTCTACGAGCAGTACTTC	CASSPPNQPFYEQYF
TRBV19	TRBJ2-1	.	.	TGTGCCAGTAGTCCCGCCTACGACCACAATGAGCAGTTCTTC	CASSPAYDHNEQFF
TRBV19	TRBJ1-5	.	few	TGTGCCAGTAGTATTTTCCTAGACAGCCAGCCCCAGCATTTT	CASSIFLDSQPQHF
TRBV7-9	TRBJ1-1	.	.	TGTGCCAGCACCCCCCTCGGGGGAACGGGGACTGAAGCTTTCTTT	CASTPLGGTGTEAFF
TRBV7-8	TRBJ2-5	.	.	TGTGCCAGCAGCTTATCTAGGAAAGAGACCCAGTACTTC	CASSLSRKETQYF